What follows describes a single T cell receptor (beta chain). The sample comes from a study of blood T cell repertoires in COVID-19. Turning to the study itself: Some COVID-19 samples were acute and others convalescent; all came from the United States, Italy and Spain. Sources were T cells, B-cell-depleted T cells, or PBMCs; the material itself was cDNA or gDNA.

Per the study methods: Amplification from reference gene primers served as the basis for estimated nucleated cell counts. Generated by immunoSEQ multiplex PCR, the TCRdb table keeps only in-frame clones and is missing some. V, J and clone size derive from that table, while D and trimming were established from the DNA sequence. The table has 53,000 or so clones, 90% to 95% seen once. The clonotype comes from a human donor in a cohort sampled during active COVID-19. The sequenced material came from peripheral blood.

The CDR3 DNA reads TGTGCCTGGGGGGGCGGACAGCTAAATTCACCCCTCCACTTT. It yields the protein CAWGGGQLNSPLHF. The genes are TRBV30 and TRBJ1-6; possibly TRBD1 for D (6 bases). The V gene's germline CDR1 is GTSNPN and CDR2 SVGIG (reference sequence). The CDR3 extends over 14 amino acids. The V end lost 5 bases, the J end lost 7 bases, and 15 bases lay between the germline ends.